A selection of T cell receptor beta chains follows, all from one sample in a study of cytomegalovirus exposure and HLA in healthy donors. Data came from immunoSEQ multiplex PCR; TCRdb stores just in-frame clones and leaves some out. Here the sample spans 110,000 to 150,000 clones, around 80% being singletons. Source material: PBMCs. The receptors were sampled from a woman aged 35 to 49 in good health and CMV-seropositive. Each CDR3 is given with its conserved first and last residue. D genes are given only for firm matches. Clone size is shown for a subset of rows, as once, few, many or a class of expanded clone.

v_call: TRBV27
d_call: TRBD1
clone_size: NA
j_call: TRBJ2-7
cdr3_nt: TGTGCCAGCAGAACAGGGGGCGAGCAGTACTTC
cdr3_aa: CASRTGGEQYF

v_call: TRBV7-2
d_call: TRBD2
clone_size: NA
j_call: TRBJ2-3
cdr3_nt: TGTGCCAGCAGCTTAGTCCTCAATAGCGGGAGGAGCACAGATACGCAGTATTTT
cdr3_aa: CASSLVLNSGRSTDTQYF

v_call: TRBV15
d_call: TRBD1
clone_size: once
j_call: TRBJ1-4
cdr3_nt: TGTGCCACCAGCAGGGACAGGGGGGGTGAAAAACTGTTTTTT
cdr3_aa: CATSRDRGGEKLFF

v_call: TRBV7-2
d_call: NA
clone_size: NA
j_call: TRBJ2-7
cdr3_nt: TGTGCCAGCAGCTTAGGACAGGCGGTTACCGAGCAGTACTTC
cdr3_aa: CASSLGQAVTEQYF

v_call: TRBV19
d_call: NA
clone_size: NA
j_call: TRBJ2-3
cdr3_nt: TGTGCCAGTAGGGAACAGGGATCGGGCACAGATACGCAGTATTTT
cdr3_aa: CASREQGSGTDTQYF

v_call: TRBV15
d_call: TRBD1
clone_size: NA
j_call: TRBJ2-7
cdr3_nt: TGTGCCACCAGCGGGGGACAGGCCTACGAGCAGTACTTC
cdr3_aa: CATSGGQAYEQYF

v_call: TRBV7-8
d_call: TRBD1
clone_size: NA
j_call: TRBJ2-5
cdr3_nt: TGTGCCAGCAGCGTTTCGGACAGGATGCAAGAGACCCAGTACTTC
cdr3_aa: CASSVSDRMQETQYF

v_call: TRBV10-3
d_call: TRBD2
clone_size: NA
j_call: TRBJ2-2
cdr3_nt: TGTGCCATCAGGATACTAGCGGGAGACACCGGGGAGCTGTTTTTT
cdr3_aa: CAIRILAGDTGELFF

v_call: TRBV27
d_call: TRBD1
clone_size: NA
j_call: TRBJ1-1
cdr3_nt: TGTGCCTCCATCCCCCGACAGGGGGTGTGGAACACTGAAGCTTTCTTT
cdr3_aa: CASIPRQGVWNTEAFF

v_call: TRBV7-9
d_call: NA
clone_size: NA
j_call: TRBJ1-1
cdr3_nt: TGTGCCAGCAGCACTACTACTGAAGCTTTCTTT
cdr3_aa: CASSTTTEAFF

v_call: TRBV5-1
d_call: TRBD1
clone_size: NA
j_call: TRBJ1-4
cdr3_nt: TGCGCCAGCAACTTGGGACAAGAAGGACAGGTAGTTACGGAAAAACTGTTTTTT
cdr3_aa: CASNLGQEGQVVTEKLFF

v_call: TRBV27
d_call: NA
clone_size: NA
j_call: TRBJ1-5
cdr3_nt: TGTGCCAGCAGTTTGGGACGACGGGGGGGCCGCAATCAGCCCCAGCATTTT
cdr3_aa: CASSLGRRGGRNQPQHF

v_call: TRBV7-2
d_call: NA
clone_size: NA
j_call: TRBJ2-4
cdr3_nt: TGTGCCAGCAGCCGCCACCCCCTAGCCGACCTAGCCAAAAACATTCAGTACTTC
cdr3_aa: CASSRHPLADLAKNIQYF

v_call: TRBV7-2
d_call: TRBD2
clone_size: NA
j_call: TRBJ2-5
cdr3_nt: TGTGCCAGCAGCATTAGCGGGGAGACCCAGTACTTC
cdr3_aa: CASSISGETQYF

v_call: TRBV6-1
d_call: NA
clone_size: few
j_call: TRBJ1-4
cdr3_nt: TGTGCCAGCAGTGAAGTCGGCAGGGTTCACGAAAAACTGTTTTTT
cdr3_aa: CASSEVGRVHEKLFF

v_call: TRBV28
d_call: NA
clone_size: NA
j_call: TRBJ1-4
cdr3_nt: TGTGCCAGCAGCTCGTTGAATGAAAAACTGTTTTTT
cdr3_aa: CASSSLNEKLFF

v_call: TRBV4-2
d_call: TRBD2
clone_size: NA
j_call: TRBJ2-7
cdr3_nt: TGTGCCAGCAGCCAACAGCGGGGGGCCTACGAGCAGTACTTC
cdr3_aa: CASSQQRGAYEQYF

v_call: TRBV5-1
d_call: NA
clone_size: NA
j_call: TRBJ1-6
cdr3_nt: TGCGCCAGCAGCTTGATGGGAGGGGGGAATTCACCCCTCCACTTT
cdr3_aa: CASSLMGGGNSPLHF

v_call: TRBV30
d_call: NA
clone_size: few
j_call: TRBJ1-2
cdr3_nt: TGTGCCTGGGGGCCTCCGTTCGGCTACACCTTC
cdr3_aa: CAWGPPFGYTF

v_call: TRBV5-1
d_call: TRBD1
clone_size: NA
j_call: TRBJ1-5
cdr3_nt: TGCGCCAGCAGCCCCGGGACAGGGGCATATCAGCCCCAGCATTTT
cdr3_aa: CASSPGTGAYQPQHF

v_call: TRBV29-1
d_call: NA
clone_size: NA
j_call: TRBJ1-5
cdr3_nt: TGCAGCGTTTATACAGGGCTAAATCAGCCCCAGCATTTT
cdr3_aa: CSVYTGLNQPQHF

v_call: TRBV7-2
d_call: NA
clone_size: NA
j_call: TRBJ1-1
cdr3_nt: TGTGCCAGCACCCAAAATACTGAAGCTTTCTTT
cdr3_aa: CASTQNTEAFF

v_call: TRBV5-4
d_call: NA
clone_size: NA
j_call: TRBJ2-7
cdr3_nt: TGTGCCAGCAGCCACGGGATCACGCCCTACGAGCAGTACTTC
cdr3_aa: CASSHGITPYEQYF

v_call: TRBV7-8
d_call: NA
clone_size: NA
j_call: TRBJ2-7
cdr3_nt: TGTGCCAGCAGCTTAGCAATCAAGCGGGTCTCCTACGAGCAGTACTTC
cdr3_aa: CASSLAIKRVSYEQYF

v_call: TRBV4-2
d_call: NA
clone_size: NA
j_call: TRBJ2-2
cdr3_nt: TGTGCCAGCAGCCAAGATTTATCCAGTTACACCGGGGAGCTGTTTTTT
cdr3_aa: CASSQDLSSYTGELFF

v_call: TRBV5-5
d_call: NA
clone_size: NA
j_call: TRBJ1-1
cdr3_nt: TGTGCCAGCAGCTTCTTAGGAGAGAACACTGAAGCTTTCTTT
cdr3_aa: CASSFLGENTEAFF

v_call: TRBV20-1
d_call: TRBD2
clone_size: NA
j_call: TRBJ2-7
cdr3_nt: TGCAGTGCTAGCCGGGGGGACGAGCAGTACTTC
cdr3_aa: CSASRGDEQYF

v_call: TRBV9
d_call: TRBD1
clone_size: NA
j_call: TRBJ1-2
cdr3_nt: TGTGCCAGCAGCCCGGGACAGTCGTTTAACTATGGCTACACCTTC
cdr3_aa: CASSPGQSFNYGYTF

v_call: TRBV27
d_call: NA
clone_size: NA
j_call: TRBJ1-1
cdr3_nt: TGTGCCAGCAGTTTATGGGGACAGAACACTGAAGCTTTCTTT
cdr3_aa: CASSLWGQNTEAFF

v_call: TRBV7-2
d_call: TRBD2
clone_size: NA
j_call: TRBJ2-5
cdr3_nt: TGTGCCAGCAGCATGGCTAGCGGTCAAGAGACCCAGTACTTC
cdr3_aa: CASSMASGQETQYF

v_call: TRBV28
d_call: NA
clone_size: NA
j_call: TRBJ1-5
cdr3_nt: TGTGCCAGCAGTTTCCGACAAGCCGGGGATCAGCCCCAGCATTTT
cdr3_aa: CASSFRQAGDQPQHF

v_call: TRBV28
d_call: NA
clone_size: NA
j_call: TRBJ2-7
cdr3_nt: TGTGCCAGCAGTTTAGGGCCAACCAAGGGGTACGAGCAGTACTTC
cdr3_aa: CASSLGPTKGYEQYF

v_call: TRBV14
d_call: TRBD2
clone_size: NA
j_call: TRBJ2-2
cdr3_nt: TGTGCCAGCAGCCAGGTGGAACTAGCGGGAGGTGCCCCCTCCGGGGAGCTGTTTTTT
cdr3_aa: CASSQVELAGGAPSGELFF

v_call: TRBV4-3
d_call: TRBD2
clone_size: few
j_call: TRBJ2-7
cdr3_nt: TGCGCCAGCAGCCAAAATAGCGGGGGAACCTACGAGCAGTACTTC
cdr3_aa: CASSQNSGGTYEQYF

v_call: TRBV6-5
d_call: NA
clone_size: NA
j_call: TRBJ2-5
cdr3_nt: TGTGCCAGCAGTAGAATGTCAGAAGAGACCCAGTACTTC
cdr3_aa: CASSRMSEETQYF

v_call: TRBV13
d_call: NA
clone_size: NA
j_call: TRBJ2-1
cdr3_nt: TGTGCCAGCAGCTCACCGGTCTTCACCTACAATGAGCAGTTCTTC
cdr3_aa: CASSSPVFTYNEQFF

v_call: TRBV9
d_call: NA
clone_size: NA
j_call: TRBJ1-2
cdr3_nt: TGTGCCAGCAGCGCCCAACGTCTGGGAGCTGATTATGGCTACACCTTC
cdr3_aa: CASSAQRLGADYGYTF